The clone carrying this TCR beta chain is labeled as medium-sized. The antigen is not known. The data belong to a study of spatial heterogeneity in lung cancer. V was cut by 8 bases and J by 6 bases, with 8 bases left in between. Germline CDR1 is MNHNS and CDR2 is SASEGT. This CDR3 has 11 amino acids. Time point here: sample taken at primary tumor resection. Study-wide points: Expanded alpha and beta TCR counts within tumors tracked tumor mutation counts. The authors estimated that roughly 7% of tumor T cells were covered for alpha chains and approximately 13% for beta chains.

Single TCR cDNA molecules each had their own unique molecular identifier. TCRdb recomputed calls from the 5' RACE reads with MiXCR, one row per CDR3 protein. The repertoire has fewer than 5,500 distinct CDR3 sequences, roughly 8% of them found once; the top ten carry approximately 15%. This receptor was identified in a female donor with early-stage non-small cell lung cancer. The sequences come from lung tumor tissue, collected at surgery. The genes are TRBV6-1 and TRBJ1-5; no clear D. The CDR3 DNA is TGTGCCAGCGCCCCCAGTCAGCCCCAGCATTTT. As protein: CASAPSQPQHF.